Below are 18 T cell receptor beta chains sequenced from a single sample in a study of PD-1 blockade in classical Hodgkin lymphoma. Method: immunoSEQ multiplex PCR; TCRdb's copy keeps in-frame clones and lacks some. The data hold under 20,000 clones, with approximately 84% observed a single time. Each patient's relapse followed autologous stem cell transplantation, and brentuximab vedotin exposure varied. Here the sequenced sample was peripheral blood mononuclear cells (PBMCs), taken at baseline. These receptors all come from a human donor with classical Hodgkin lymphoma.

CDR3: CASSFGDRGYEQYF. CDR3 nucleotides: TGTGCCAGCAGCTTTGGCGACAGGGGCTACGAGCAGTACTTC. This chain joins TRBV11-2 and TRBJ2-7; 8 nucleotides match TRBD1. Looked up from germline, CDR1 is SGHAT and CDR2 is FQNNGV. V dropped 3 bases and J dropped 3; count of bases not matched to a gene: 4. This CDR3 comprises 14 residues. Together with reference TRBV11-2 and TRBJ2-7, the CDR3 gives the full variable domain: EAGVAQSPRYKIIEKRQSVAFWCNPISGHATLYWYQQILGQGPKLLIQFQNNGVVDDSQLPKDRFSAERLKGVDSTLKIQPAKLEDSAVYLCASSFGDRGYEQYFGPGTRLTVT.

The chain has TRBV4-1 and TRBJ2-5, with a tentative D call TRBD2 (5 bases). Germline-derived CDR1 and CDR2 are MGHRA and YSYEKL. The CDR3 has 21 residues. V was cut by 4 bases and J by 1 base, with 31 bases left in between. In DNA form, the CDR3 reads TGCGCCAGCAGCCTGTTATTCGGAGGACCCCCCCTGGTAATTTTCCAAGAGACCCAGTACTTC. This encodes CASSLLFGGPPLVIFQETQYF.

V gene TRBV30 combines with J gene TRBJ2-3, with D perhaps given as TRBD1 or TRBD2 (5 bases each). CDR3 size: 14 residues. The germline V gene encodes CDR1 GTSNPN and CDR2 SVGIG (reference sequence). Trimming cost V 3 bases and J 1 base, with 11 bases left between them. The CDR3 bases are TGTGCCTGGAGCCGGGACCTCGGCACAGATACGCAGTATTTT. It translates to CAWSRDLGTDTQYF.

V and J are TRBV6-4 and TRBJ2-1; 9 nucleotides agree with TRBD1. The CDR3 extends over 13 amino acids. V trimming: 6 bases; J trimming: 7 bases; junction bases outside the gene matches: 4. Germline V lookup: CDR1 MRHNA, CDR2 SNTAGT. DNA for the CDR3: TGTGCCAGCAGCCCGGACAGGGGAAATGAGCAGTTCTTC. As protein: CASSPDRGNEQFF.

J is TRBJ2-7 and V is TRBV6-1; no firm D call. CDR1 is MNHNS, CDR2 SASEGT, per germline. Trimming removed 6 bases from V and 4 bases from J, with 4 bases in between. This CDR3 has 10 amino acids. The CDR3 sequence: CASSEYEQYF. CDR3 sequence (DNA): TGTGCCAGCAGCGAGTACGAGCAGTACTTC.

The chain couples TRBV5-5 to TRBJ2-6; D is ambiguous. The length of the CDR3 is 15 residues. Germline CDR1 reads SGHKS; CDR2 reads YYEKEE (reference sequence). Trimming left V 1 base short and J 0 bases short, with 5 bases between. The DNA of the CDR3 is TGTGCCAGCAGCTTGAGGTACTCTGGGGCCAACGTCCTGACTTTC. This gives the protein CASSLRYSGANVLTF.

The gene calls are TRBV19 and TRBJ2-7, with D tentatively TRBD1 (6 bases). CDR1 and CDR2 from the germline V gene are LNHDA and SQIVND (reference sequence). The CDR3 sequence is 14 residues long. V lost 4 bases, J lost 3 bases, and 13 bases lay in between. The DNA for the CDR3 is TGTGCCAGTAGTAACTACGGGACAATCTACGAGCAGTACTTC. It specifies CASSNYGTIYEQYF.

The V and J genes are TRBV7-3 and TRBJ2-1, with 7 bases aligning to TRBD2. The CDR3 is 15 residues long. J lost 6 bases, V lost 5 bases, and 10 bases had no gene match. Germline assignment: CDR1 SGHTA and CDR2 FQGTGA. The CDR3 loop reads CASSRGLESANEQFF. The CDR3 DNA follows: TGTGCCAGCAGCCGTGGACTAGAATCGGCCAATGAGCAGTTCTTC.

The V and J genes are TRBV9 and TRBJ1-6; TRBD1 matches 7 bases. The CDR3 is 14 amino acids. Losses at the gene ends were 0 bases for V and 9 bases for J; bases not matched to a gene: 3. From germline, CDR1 is SGDLS and CDR2 YYNGEE. Here the CDR3 reads CASSVGQGGSPLHF. In DNA form, the CDR3 reads TGTGCCAGCAGCGTAGGACAGGGTGGTTCACCCCTCCACTTT.

The chain carries TRBV5-6 and TRBJ1-2; D not certain. CDR1 and CDR2 (germline): SGHDT, YYEEEE. The CDR3 runs 14 residues. Trimming took off 3 bases at V and 4 bases at J, with 13 bases between the two ends. The CDR3 reads CASSSSGQPYGYTF. The CDR3 DNA is TGTGCCAGCAGCTCCAGTGGGCAGCCCTATGGCTACACCTTC.

V gene TRBV6-5 combines with J gene TRBJ1-5, with D possibly being TRBD1 (5 bases). Trimming stripped 6 bases from V and 4 bases from J, with 16 bases between. The CDR3 is 15 residues long. Germline V CDR1 and CDR2: MNHEY, SVGAGI. The CDR3 here is CASSPRGGANQPQHF. Here the CDR3 DNA reads TGTGCCAGCAGCCCCCGGGGCGGAGCTAATCAGCCCCAGCATTTT.

Notes on this clone: In the same sample, other DNA sequences code for this CDR3. The J gene is TRBJ2-7, the V gene TRBV7-9; no firm D call. V lost 1 base to trimming and J lost 4 bases, with 5 bases between them. This CDR3 contains 12 residues. Germline V gives CDR1 SEHNR, CDR2 FQNEAQ (reference sequence). The CDR3 spells CASSLGSYEQYF. The CDR3 coding sequence is TGTGCCAGCAGCTTAGGGAGTTACGAGCAGTACTTC.

This chain joins TRBV27 and TRBJ2-7; D not resolved. The CDR3 covers 14 residues. V lost 3 bases and J lost 3, with 12 bases in between. Germline V CDR1 and CDR2: MNHEY, SMNVEV (reference sequence). CDR3 protein: CASSFGSTHYEQYF. CDR3 bases: TGTGCCAGCAGTTTCGGGTCCACCCACTACGAGCAGTACTTC.

The V gene is TRBV20-1, the J gene TRBJ1-1; D is ambiguous. Germline V gene sequence: CDR1 DFQATT, CDR2 SNEGSKA (reference sequence). CDR3 length equals 8 residues. The V end lost 3 bases, the J end lost 10 bases, and 3 bases lay between the germline ends. As DNA, the CDR3 is TGCAGTGCTAGGGGAGCTTTCTTT. Its translation is CSARGAFF.

The chain has TRBV28 and TRBJ1-2; the D gene is possibly TRBD1 (5 bases). Germline assignment: CDR1 MDHEN and CDR2 SYDVKM. The CDR3 is 14 residues long. V shed 6 bases and J shed 6 bases, with 17 bases lying between them. Written as DNA, the CDR3 is TGTGCCAGCAGGCTTCCGGGGGAATTCAATGGCTACACCTTC. This codes for CASRLPGEFNGYTF.

The J gene is TRBJ2-2, the V gene TRBV7-2; D is undetermined. CDR1 is SGHTA, CDR2 FQGNSA, per germline. V gave up 1 base and J gave up 6 bases, with 3 bases separating them. The length of the CDR3 is 12 residues. The CDR3 DNA reads TGTGCCAGCAGCTTAGATGCCGGGGAGCTGTTTTTT. This translates into CASSLDAGELFF.

V gene TRBV9 combines with J gene TRBJ2-1; D not resolved. Deletions cut 0 bases from V and 15 bases from J, with 13 bases between. Germline-derived CDR1 and CDR2 are SGDLS and YYNGEE. This CDR3 comprises 12 residues. CDR3 protein: CASSVGKGRPFF. DNA of the CDR3: TGTGCCAGCAGCGTAGGAAAGGGCCGGCCGTTCTTC.

This chain connects TRBV28 to TRBJ2-2; 8 bases fit TRBD1. The trim removed 3 bases at V and 5 bases at J, leaving 5 bases unmatched. Germline lookup yields CDR1 MDHEN and CDR2 SYDVKM. The CDR3 is 15 amino acids. The CDR3 nucleotides are TGTGCCAGCAGTTTTTCCAGGGGGCGAACCGGGGAGCTGTTTTTT. This translates into CASSFSRGRTGELFF. Together with reference TRBV28 and TRBJ2-2, the CDR3 gives the full variable domain: DVKVTQSSRYLVKRTGEKVFLECVQDMDHENMFWYRQDPGLGLRLIYFSYDVKMKEKGDIPEGYSVSREKKERFSLILESASTNQTSMYLCASSFSRGRTGELFFGEGSRLTVL.